The 30 T cell receptor beta chains below were found in one sample sequenced in a study of human T cells and chemical hapten exposure. Time point of the sample: pre-sensitization, week 0. As for treatment: therapeutic diphenylcyclopropenone sensitization with weekly scalp DPC. MiXCR, applied by TCRdb to the RACE reads, yields one record per CDR3 protein. Of around 380,000 distinct CDR3 sequences listed, approximately 5% are singletons. Sample: whole blood, taken in connection with sensitization to the hapten diphenylcyclopropenone (DPC). Every receptor here comes from a woman in her late teens or twenties with alopecia areata. Some clones in this sample may be carry-over from other donors' samples.

This chain joins TRBV16 and TRBJ2-7; TRBD2 matches at 7 bases. The CDR3 is 15 residues long. Looked up from germline, CDR1 is KGHSY and CDR2 is FQNENV. Trimming took 4 bases from V and 4 from J; bases not matched to a gene: 10. The CDR3 coding sequence is TGTGCCAGCAGCCCCTCTGGGCGGGGAGGGTACGAGCAGTACTTC. Translation: CASSPSGRGGYEQYF.

This rearrangement joins TRBV6-1 to TRBJ2-2, with D perhaps given as TRBD1 or TRBD2 (5 bases each). V lost 7 bases and J lost 6, with 18 bases in between. The germline V gene encodes CDR1 MNHNS and CDR2 SASEGT. The CDR3 has 15 amino acids. The CDR3 sequence is CASTLGRNGAGELFF. CDR3 DNA: TGTGCCAGCACATTGGGACGGAATGGGGCCGGGGAGCTGTTTTTT.

This clonotype has ten or more counts. CDR3: CASSPGAGTGGGYEQYF. The DNA of the CDR3 is TGTGCCAGCTCACCAGGGGCCGGGACAGGGGGCGGTTACGAGCAGTACTTC. This chain links TRBV18 with TRBJ2-7, with TRBD1 identical over 12 bases. CDR1 and CDR2 from the germline V gene are KGHSH and LQKENI. The CDR3 length is 17 residues. J was trimmed by 4 bases and V by 2 bases; bases with no gene match: 9.

Concerning this clonotype itself: It may be a read error: a sequence one base away is much more abundant. The rearrangement links TRBV7-6 to TRBJ1-1; 8 bases match TRBD1. Germline-derived CDR1 and CDR2 are SGHVS and FNYEAQ. The CDR3 contains 13 residues. The CDR3 reads CANSSTRGRRAFF. CDR3 nucleotides: TGTGCCAACAGCTCTACCAGGGGGCGAAGAGCTTTCTTT.

The gene calls are TRBV2 and TRBJ2-5; TRBD1 matches 8 bases. This CDR3 spans 15 amino acids. After removal of 6 bases from V and 2 bases from J, the junction contained 8 bases not matched to a gene. Germline V gene lookup returns CDR1 SNHLY and CDR2 FYNNEI. CDR3 region: CASSETGEHQETQYF. As DNA, the CDR3 is TGTGCCAGCAGCGAGACAGGGGAGCATCAAGAGACCCAGTACTTC.

This clonotype was detected a few times. The J gene is TRBJ2-4, the V gene TRBV7-2, with TRBD2 identical over 9 bases. The CDR3 covers 18 residues. The germline V gene has CDR1 SGHTA and CDR2 FQGNSA. Losses at the gene ends were 2 bases for V and 1 base for J; bases not matched to a gene: 9. DNA for the CDR3: TGTGCCAGCAGCTTACGGACTAGCGTTAACCCGGCCAAAAACATTCAGTACTTC. Its protein is CASSLRTSVNPAKNIQYF.

This clonotype appeared a few times. V is TRBV6-5 and J is TRBJ2-7; D gene unclear. The V gene lost 5 bases and the J gene lost 3 bases, with 5 bases spanning the gap. The V gene's germline CDR1 is MNHEY and CDR2 SVGAGI. The CDR3 contains 11 residues. The DNA of the CDR3 is TGTGCCAGCAGTGAAATCTACGAGCAGTACTTC. As protein: CASSEIYEQYF.

This clonotype was picked up a small number of times. This chain uses TRBV3-1 with TRBJ1-2; D is perhaps TRBD1 (5 bases). The germline V gene encodes CDR1 LGHDT and CDR2 YNNKEL (reference sequence). The CDR3 has 13 amino acids. Trimming removed 4 bases from V and 9 bases from J, with 15 bases in between. This chain's CDR3 is CASSLGRPGSYTF. DNA for the CDR3: TGTGCCAGCAGCCTGGGAAGGCCAGGGAGCTACACCTTC. Filled out from reference TRBV3-1 and TRBJ1-2, the complete variable domain reads DTAVSQTPKYLVTQMGNDKSIKCEQNLGHDTMYWYKQDSKKFLKIMFSYNNKELIINETVPNRFSPKSPDKAHLNLHINSLELGDSAVYFCASSLGRPGSYTFGSGTRLTVV.

This chain links TRBV7-9 with TRBJ2-4; 9 bases align to TRBD1. V lost 1 base, J lost 5 bases, and 6 bases stayed unmatched. The CDR3 is 16 residues long. Germline CDR1 and CDR2: SEHNR and FQNEAQ (reference sequence). The CDR3 region has the DNA TGTGCCAGCAGCTTAGGGGACAGGGCGGTGGAAAACATTCAGTACTTC. It specifies CASSLGDRAVENIQYF.

J is TRBJ2-7 and V is TRBV12-3 or TRBV12-4, with a tentative D call TRBD2 (6 bases). With 3 bases removed from V and 0 bases from J, the gap between germline ends came to 9 bases. The CDR3 spans 14 residues. CDR3: CASSFGGTSYEQYF. The CDR3 coding sequence is TGTGCCAGCAGTTTTGGAGGGACCTCCTACGAGCAGTACTTC.

The sample holds many counts of this clonotype. The chain couples TRBV7-8 to TRBJ1-5; possibly TRBD1 for D (6 bases). Germline CDR1 and CDR2: SGHVS and FQNEAQ. The CDR3 is 14 amino acids. Deletions cut 6 bases from V and 9 bases from J, with 18 bases between. The CDR3 region is CASSEGTSTRPQHF. For the CDR3, the DNA is TGTGCCAGCAGTGAAGGGACAAGCACCCGGCCCCAGCATTTT.

This clonotype was seen repeatedly, ten times or more. The chain is built from TRBV11-1 and TRBJ2-7; unclear D gene. CDR1 is SGHAT and CDR2 is FQDESV in the germline V gene (reference sequence). V lost 5 bases and J lost 6, with 17 bases in between. This CDR3 region has 14 residues. CDR3 nucleotide sequence: TGTGCCAGCAGCCCCGCCGCGTCGGTCGGCGAGCAGTACTTC. Its translation: CASSPAASVGEQYF.

The chain has TRBV10-3 and TRBJ1-1; 11 nucleotides agree with TRBD1. J lost 3 bases, V lost 10 bases, and 4 bases had no gene match. Germline values: CDR1 ENHRY, CDR2 SYGVKD. The CDR3 is 13 amino acids. CDR3 protein: CATKGQGDTEAFF. The CDR3 DNA reads TGTGCCACCAAGGGACAGGGGGACACTGAAGCTTTCTTT.

This clonotype was detected many times. This chain joins TRBV5-6 and TRBJ2-4; no clear D. Trimming stripped 3 bases from V and 10 bases from J, with 14 bases between. CDR1 SGHDT and CDR2 YYEEEE come from the germline V gene. The CDR3 loop spans 13 amino acids. The CDR3 spells CASSWRMGLIQYF. CDR3 nucleotide sequence: TGTGCCAGCAGCTGGCGCATGGGATTGATTCAGTACTTC.

This clonotype was recorded at least ten times. This sequence joins TRBV6-8 and TRBJ1-1; D possibly corresponds to TRBD1 (5 bases). Germline-derived CDR1 and CDR2 are MNHGY and SAAAGT. CDR3 length equals 15 residues. V dropped 2 bases and J dropped 4 bases, with 14 bases sitting between them. As DNA, the CDR3 is TGTGCCAGCAGTTACGGCTCCCCTAGGGGCACTGAAGCTTTCTTT. Translating gives CASSYGSPRGTEAFF.

This clonotype was detected many times. The chain recombines TRBV10-3 with TRBJ2-2; possible D gene TRBD1, 6 bases. The CDR3 has 15 amino acids. V shed 6 bases and J shed 5 bases, with 16 bases lying between them. Per germline, CDR1 ENHRY and CDR2 SYGVKD. Here the CDR3 reads CAIRANSQGTGELFF. CDR3 nucleotide sequence: TGTGCCATCAGAGCGAATTCTCAGGGGACCGGGGAGCTGTTTTTT.

Ten or more counts support this clonotype. The chain recombines TRBV29-1 with TRBJ2-4; TRBD1 aligns across 9 bases. Germline loops: CDR1 SQVTM, CDR2 ANQGSEA. J lost 8 bases, V lost 6 bases, and 17 bases had no gene match. The CDR3 is 16 residues long. CDR3 sequence: CSVVTDRGTSYDIQYF. CDR3 sequence (DNA): TGCAGCGTGGTAACCGACAGGGGGACGAGTTATGACATTCAGTACTTC.

This clonotype showed up many times. The chain carries TRBV7-2 and TRBJ1-5, with 7 nucleotides matching TRBD1. Germline assignment: CDR1 SGHTA and CDR2 FQGNSA. This CDR3 is built from 15 residues. The V gene end was trimmed by 1 base and the J gene end by 3 bases; junction bases not matched to a gene: 3. DNA for the CDR3: TGTGCCAGCAGCTTAGACGGACAGGCCAATCAGCCCCAGCATTTT. Translating it yields CASSLDGQANQPQHF.

J is TRBJ1-2 and V is TRBV6-2 or TRBV6-3; no firm D call. This CDR3 comprises 14 residues. Per the germline V gene, CDR1 is MNHEY and CDR2 is SVGEGT. V lost 2 bases and J lost 6, with 13 bases in between. This CDR3 is CASSYKTSANGYTF. As DNA, the CDR3 is TGTGCCAGCAGTTACAAGACCTCCGCCAATGGCTACACCTTC.

This clonotype has a count of ten or more. This chain links TRBV29-1 with TRBJ2-3, with 7 bases matching TRBD1. The V gene's germline CDR1 is SQVTM and CDR2 ANQGSEA. V shed 6 bases, J shed 2 bases, and the junction held 8 bases outside the gene matches. The CDR3 length is 14 residues. This CDR3 is CSVTGTDNTDTQYF. In DNA, the CDR3 is TGCAGCGTGACCGGGACAGACAACACAGATACGCAGTATTTT.

In this sample, this clonotype turned up a few times. This chain joins TRBV6-5 and TRBJ2-3, with D unresolved. V was cut by 2 bases and J by 2 bases, with 29 bases left in between. This CDR3 has 21 residues. CDR1 MNHEY and CDR2 SVGAGI come from the germline V gene. CDR3 protein: CASSYPKASSSLLKNTDTQYF. CDR3 coding DNA: TGTGCCAGCAGTTACCCGAAAGCTAGTAGCAGCCTTCTTAAGAACACAGATACGCAGTATTTT.

The chain joins TRBV6-1 to TRBJ2-7, with D unresolved. Trimming pared 4 bases from V and 1 base from J, leaving 8 bases between. CDR3 length: 13 residues. Germline loops: CDR1 MNHNS, CDR2 SASEGT. The CDR3, as DNA: TGTGCCAGCAGTGTTCCGGCTTCCTACGAGCAGTACTTC. Residues: CASSVPASYEQYF.

This clonotype appeared a few times. This rearrangement joins TRBV7-2 to TRBJ2-1; D might be TRBD1 (5 bases). The ends were cut back, 1 base at V and 6 bases at J, with 7 bases in the middle. CDR1 is SGHTA, CDR2 FQGNSA, per germline. The CDR3 runs 13 residues. The chain's CDR3 is CASSLVGVNEQFF. The DNA of the CDR3 is TGTGCCAGCAGCTTAGTAGGGGTCAATGAGCAGTTCTTC.

The gene calls are TRBV12-5 and TRBJ1-6; no clear D gene. The germline gives CDR1 LGHNT, CDR2 FRNRAP. The CDR3 contains 11 residues. V was pared by 7 bases and J by 9 bases, with 7 bases between. In nucleotides, the CDR3 is TGTGCTAGTGCCTGGGGTTCACCCCTCCACTTT. It translates to CASAWGSPLHF.

Remarks on this clonotype: This clone may be a read error of a much larger clone one base away. In DNA form, the CDR3 reads TGTGCCAGCAGTATTGGGCCAGATACGCAGTATTTT. Its translation is CASSIGPDTQYF. The chain carries TRBV2 and TRBJ2-3; D is undetermined. The CDR3 sequence is 12 residues long. V lost 5 bases and J lost 4, with 7 bases in between. Per the germline V gene, CDR1 is SNHLY and CDR2 is FYNNEI.

This clonotype was seen many times. The chain combines TRBV9 with TRBJ2-3, with 8 bases that match TRBD2. This CDR3 comprises 14 residues. V shed 4 bases, J shed 6 bases, and the junction held 7 bases outside the gene matches. Germline loops: CDR1 SGDLS, CDR2 YYNGEE. In DNA form, the CDR3 reads TGTGCCAGCAGCCCGGGGGGGTCCTGGGATACGCAGTATTTT. Protein product: CASSPGGSWDTQYF.

This clonotype was counted between two and nine times. The chain uses TRBV4-2 and TRBJ2-3, with 7 bases identical to TRBD2. The CDR3 is 17 residues long. Germline lookup yields CDR1 LGHNA and CDR2 YNFKEQ. Trimming removed 3 bases from V and 0 bases from J; junction bases left unmatched: 9. The DNA for the CDR3 is TGTGCCAGCAGCCAGGGCCAGGGAGGGTCTAGCACAGATACGCAGTATTTT. It specifies CASSQGQGGSSTDTQYF.

This clonotype was recorded at least ten times. This chain links TRBV7-9 with TRBJ2-3, with a weak D call TRBD1 (6 bases). Germline lookup yields CDR1 SEHNR and CDR2 FQNEAQ (reference sequence). V was clipped by 7 bases and J by 4 bases, with 21 bases between them. The CDR3 extends over 16 amino acids. CDR3: CASTLLGTGLSDTQYF. CDR3 DNA: TGTGCCAGCACCCTCCTCGGAACAGGGCTATCAGATACGCAGTATTTT.

The chain uses TRBV13 and TRBJ2-2; 8 bases agree with TRBD1. Germline assignment: CDR1 PRHDT and CDR2 FYEKMQ (reference sequence). Unmatched junction bases numbered 6, after V lost 8 bases and J lost 4 bases. This CDR3 has 14 amino acids. The CDR3 loop reads CASGSGGVTGELFF. The CDR3 DNA reads TGTGCCAGCGGGTCAGGGGGCGTCACCGGGGAGCTGTTTTTT.

CDR3 bases: TGTGCCAGCTCACTACAGGGGAGGCGCACAGATACGCAGTATTTT. The encoded protein is CASSLQGRRTDTQYF. This sequence joins TRBV18 and TRBJ2-3; perhaps TRBD1 as D (7 bases). Trimming cost V 4 bases and J 1 base, with 12 bases left between them. The V gene's germline CDR1 is KGHSH and CDR2 LQKENI. The CDR3 totals 15 residues.